This TCR beta chain appears in the sequencing data of a study of vaccination and CD4 T cells after COVID-19. The V gene's germline CDR1 is LGHNA and CDR2 YNFKEQ. The CDR3 extends over 13 amino acids. Trimming left V 4 bases short and J 6 bases short, with 12 bases between. The Oncomine TCR Beta short-read assay sequenced DNA from cultured CD4+ T cells. TCRdb fed the PCR reads into MiXCR, producing one record per CDR3 protein. The sample records more than 6,000 distinct CDR3 sequences, around 50% being singletons. The treatment here: roughly nine-day PBMC culture with coronavirus spike peptide pools or control peptides (ViraFEST assay). Peptide pools at approximately 10 ug/ml stimulated roughly 1.9 million PBMCs per well with about 9.4 IU/ml IL-2. As for this clonotype: What it binds is not known.

The V call is TRBV4-2, the J call TRBJ1-2, with D perhaps TRBD1 (5 bases). This TCR was sampled from a human donor who had recovered from COVID-19. The sequencing sample was made of CD4+ T cells from blood, cultured in vitro. The CDR3 DNA sequence: TGTGCCAGCAGCCCCGGGACCAAGGATGGCTACACCTTC. This gives the protein CASSPGTKDGYTF.